These T cell receptor beta chains were read from a single sample in a study of T cell responses to AZD1222 COVID-19 vaccine. Libraries were prepared by immunoSEQ multiplex PCR; TCRdb keeps only in-frame clonotypes and omits some of them. The data show around 180,000 clones, more than 75% seen once. Material: peripheral blood, obtained on day 0 of MenACWY control vaccination. The source is an adult in good health. The CDR3 runs from the conserved cysteine through the conserved F or W. A D gene is named only where the DNA matches it firmly. Size values are once, few and many counts, or a class for expanded clones, and some rows have none.

J gene: TRBJ2-2
D gene: -
clone size: -
V gene: TRBV5-1
CDR3 protein: CASSGSLALNTGELFF
CDR3 DNA: TGCGCCAGCAGCGGTTCCCTAGCACTCAACACCGGGGAGCTGTTTTTT

J gene: TRBJ2-7
D gene: TRBD1
clone size: few
V gene: TRBV14
CDR3 protein: CASSPGQGQLKYEQYF
CDR3 DNA: TGTGCCAGCAGCCCGGGACAGGGACAGCTCAAATACGAGCAGTACTTC

J gene: TRBJ1-2
D gene: TRBD1
clone size: -
V gene: TRBV5-4
CDR3 protein: CASSNFRTGGDGYTF
CDR3 DNA: TGTGCCAGCAGCAATTTTAGGACAGGGGGAGATGGCTACACCTTC

J gene: TRBJ2-1
D gene: TRBD2
clone size: -
V gene: TRBV7-3
CDR3 protein: CASSRMGTSVDEQFF
CDR3 DNA: TGTGCCAGCAGCCGTATGGGGACTAGCGTAGATGAGCAGTTCTTC

J gene: TRBJ1-1
D gene: TRBD1
clone size: -
V gene: TRBV28
CDR3 protein: CASSSPHIPSRGDRAEAFF
CDR3 DNA: TGTGCCAGCAGTTCCCCCCATATTCCCTCACGGGGCGACAGGGCTGAAGCTTTCTTT

J gene: TRBJ1-1
D gene: -
clone size: -
V gene: TRBV7-9
CDR3 protein: CASSLWVTEAFF
CDR3 DNA: TGTGCCAGCAGCTTATGGGTCACTGAAGCTTTCTTT

J gene: TRBJ1-1
D gene: TRBD1
clone size: -
V gene: TRBV19
CDR3 protein: CASSVTGGNTEAFF
CDR3 DNA: TGTGCCAGTAGTGTTACAGGGGGCAACACTGAAGCTTTCTTT

J gene: TRBJ1-5
D gene: -
clone size: -
V gene: TRBV3-1/TRBV3-2
CDR3 protein: CASSQGVTGGDQPQHF
CDR3 DNA: TGTGCCAGCAGCCAAGGTGTGACAGGAGGCGATCAGCCCCAGCATTTT

J gene: TRBJ2-1
D gene: -
clone size: -
V gene: TRBV7-8
CDR3 protein: CASSLGGSYNEQFF
CDR3 DNA: TGTGCCAGCAGCTTAGGGGGCTCCTACAATGAGCAGTTCTTC

J gene: TRBJ1-1
D gene: -
clone size: -
V gene: TRBV3-1/TRBV3-2
CDR3 protein: CASSLLSPRVPMNTEAFF
CDR3 DNA: TGTGCCAGCAGCCTACTCTCCCCCAGGGTCCCCATGAACACTGAAGCTTTCTTT

J gene: TRBJ2-1
D gene: -
clone size: once
V gene: TRBV7-2
CDR3 protein: CASRFYNEQFF
CDR3 DNA: TGTGCCAGCAGATTCTACAATGAGCAGTTCTTC

J gene: TRBJ1-6
D gene: -
clone size: few
V gene: TRBV7-2
CDR3 protein: CASSLGVTITNSPLHF
CDR3 DNA: TGTGCCAGCAGCTTAGGAGTCACTATCACCAATTCACCCCTCCACTTT

J gene: TRBJ1-5
D gene: -
clone size: -
V gene: TRBV28
CDR3 protein: CASSLYQGVRSQPQHF
CDR3 DNA: TGTGCCAGCAGTCTTTACCAGGGTGTCCGGAGTCAGCCCCAGCATTTT

J gene: TRBJ2-1
D gene: TRBD1
clone size: once
V gene: TRBV5-4
CDR3 protein: CASSLRQGAQEGQFF
CDR3 DNA: TGTGCCAGCAGCTTGAGGCAGGGGGCGCAGGAAGGGCAGTTCTTC

J gene: TRBJ2-2
D gene: TRBD1
clone size: -
V gene: TRBV9
CDR3 protein: CASSPRQGAGELFF
CDR3 DNA: TGTGCCAGCAGCCCCCGACAGGGCGCTGGGGAGCTGTTTTTT

J gene: TRBJ2-3
D gene: -
clone size: -
V gene: TRBV3-1/TRBV3-2
CDR3 protein: CASSLLIASSTDTQYF
CDR3 DNA: TGTGCCAGCAGCCTCCTAATCGCCTCCAGCACAGATACGCAGTATTTT

J gene: TRBJ2-7
D gene: -
clone size: -
V gene: TRBV12-3/TRBV12-4
CDR3 protein: CASSLEGGEQYF
CDR3 DNA: TGTGCCAGCAGTTTAGAGGGGGGCGAGCAGTACTTC

J gene: TRBJ1-1
D gene: -
clone size: -
V gene: TRBV5-8
CDR3 protein: CASSLGFGNTEAFF
CDR3 DNA: TGTGCCAGCAGCTTGGGTTTCGGGAACACTGAAGCTTTCTTT

J gene: TRBJ1-1
D gene: -
clone size: -
V gene: TRBV3-1/TRBV3-2
CDR3 protein: CASSQDFFHHF
CDR3 DNA: TGTGCCAGCAGCCAAGATTTTTTTCACCACTTT

J gene: TRBJ2-5
D gene: -
clone size: -
V gene: TRBV5-1
CDR3 protein: CASSLAGPAGETQYF
CDR3 DNA: TGCGCCAGCAGCTTGGCGGGCCCGGCGGGGGAGACCCAGTACTTC

J gene: TRBJ1-1
D gene: -
clone size: -
V gene: TRBV28
CDR3 protein: CASSLPPTGRGTEAFF
CDR3 DNA: TGTGCCAGCAGCCTCCCCCCTACAGGGCGGGGTACTGAAGCTTTCTTT

J gene: TRBJ2-7
D gene: TRBD1
clone size: -
V gene: TRBV4-1
CDR3 protein: CASSQDDAQGWEQYF
CDR3 DNA: TGCGCCAGCAGCCAAGATGATGCACAGGGGTGGGAGCAGTACTTC

J gene: TRBJ1-1
D gene: -
clone size: -
V gene: TRBV18
CDR3 protein: CASSPFGGGTAFF
CDR3 DNA: TGTGCCAGCTCACCATTTGGGGGGGGTACGGCTTTCTTT

J gene: TRBJ2-7
D gene: TRBD1
clone size: many
V gene: TRBV2
CDR3 protein: CASRGQGISYEQYF
CDR3 DNA: TGTGCCAGCAGGGGACAGGGGATCTCCTACGAGCAGTACTTC

J gene: TRBJ2-1
D gene: -
clone size: -
V gene: TRBV18
CDR3 protein: CASSPTGFSDEQFF
CDR3 DNA: TGTGCCAGCTCACCGACAGGTTTTAGCGATGAGCAGTTCTTC

J gene: TRBJ1-1
D gene: -
clone size: -
V gene: TRBV19
CDR3 protein: CASSRRTVGPNTEAFF
CDR3 DNA: TGTGCCAGTAGTAGGAGGACAGTGGGACCGAACACTGAAGCTTTCTTT

J gene: TRBJ2-2
D gene: -
clone size: -
V gene: TRBV24-1
CDR3 protein: CATSLSLTGELFF
CDR3 DNA: TGTGCCACCAGTTTAAGCTTGACCGGGGAGCTGTTTTTT

J gene: TRBJ2-7
D gene: -
clone size: -
V gene: TRBV6-5
CDR3 protein: CASRTDLSYEQYF
CDR3 DNA: TGTGCCAGCAGGACAGACCTCTCCTACGAGCAGTACTTC

J gene: TRBJ1-4
D gene: -
clone size: -
V gene: TRBV27
CDR3 protein: CASSSADEKLFF
CDR3 DNA: TGTGCCAGCAGTTCGGCAGACGAAAAACTGTTTTTT

J gene: TRBJ1-5
D gene: -
clone size: once
V gene: TRBV19
CDR3 protein: CASIPGGQNQPQHF
CDR3 DNA: TGTGCCAGTATCCCCGGGGGGCAAAATCAGCCCCAGCATTTT

J gene: TRBJ2-7
D gene: -
clone size: -
V gene: TRBV7-2
CDR3 protein: CASSLGASVSSYEQYF
CDR3 DNA: TGTGCCAGCAGCTTAGGGGCCAGCGTGAGCTCCTACGAGCAGTACTTC

J gene: TRBJ1-4
D gene: TRBD1
clone size: -
V gene: TRBV5-1
CDR3 protein: CASSLGTGDGEKLFF
CDR3 DNA: TGCGCCAGCAGCTTGGGGACAGGGGACGGAGAAAAACTGTTTTTT

J gene: TRBJ2-7
D gene: TRBD1
clone size: -
V gene: TRBV6-5
CDR3 protein: CASSGQGARQQYF
CDR3 DNA: TGTGCCAGCAGCGGGCAGGGGGCGCGGCAGCAGTACTTC

J gene: TRBJ1-5
D gene: -
clone size: -
V gene: TRBV5-5
CDR3 protein: CASSLQGLNQPQHF
CDR3 DNA: TGTGCCAGCAGCTTACAGGGCCTCAATCAGCCCCAGCATTTT

J gene: TRBJ2-7
D gene: TRBD1
clone size: -
V gene: TRBV10-1
CDR3 protein: CASSEGTVPHRAHLRCEQYF
CDR3 DNA: TGCGCCAGCAGTGAGGGGACAGTTCCACACAGAGCACACCTACGATGTGAGCAGTACTTC

J gene: TRBJ1-5
D gene: -
clone size: -
V gene: TRBV6-2/TRBV6-3
CDR3 protein: CASSPLDSNQPQHF
CDR3 DNA: TGTGCCAGCAGCCCACTGGACAGTAATCAGCCCCAGCATTTT

J gene: TRBJ1-4
D gene: TRBD1
clone size: once
V gene: TRBV5-4
CDR3 protein: CASSSRGQGVAEKLFF
CDR3 DNA: TGTGCCAGCAGCTCCCGTGGACAGGGGGTGGCAGAAAAACTGTTTTTT

J gene: TRBJ1-1
D gene: -
clone size: -
V gene: TRBV4-1
CDR3 protein: CASSQEWGQGTEAFF
CDR3 DNA: TGCGCCAGCAGCCAAGAGTGGGGCCAAGGCACTGAAGCTTTCTTT